Following are 30 T cell receptor beta chains from one sample sequenced in a study of cytomegalovirus exposure and HLA in healthy donors. This PCR relied on a set of 60 Vbeta primers and 13 Jbeta primers. Libraries were prepared by immunoSEQ multiplex PCR; TCRdb keeps only in-frame clonotypes and omits some of them. This listing includes about 88,000 clones. The specimen sequenced was PBMCs. All receptors come from a girl aged 10 to 17 in good health and CMV-seropositive.

Worth noting for this clone: One end of the junction fails to match germline, which may point to a read error. The chain joins TRBV9 to TRBJ2-1; possibly TRBD2 for D (5 bases). This CDR3 region has 11 residues. CDR1 and CDR2 (germline): SGDLS, YYNGEE. CDR3 bases: TGTGCCAGAAGCGGCGACAATGAGCAGTTCTTC. Its protein product is CARSGDNEQFF. The variable domain in full, with the rest retrieved from reference TRBV9 and TRBJ2-1, is DSGVTQTPKHLITATGQRVTLRCSPRSGDLSVYWYQQSLDQGLQFLIQYYNGEERAKGNILERFSAQQFPDLHSELNLSSLELGDSALYFCARSGDNEQFFGPGTRLTVL.

The J gene is TRBJ2-2, the V gene TRBV5-1, with D possibly matching TRBD2 (5 bases). Per germline, CDR1 SGHRS and CDR2 YFSETQ. The CDR3 is made up of 12 amino acids. The ends were cut back, 5 bases at V and 7 bases at J, with 9 bases in the middle. Here the CDR3 reads CASRWEYGELFF. The CDR3 DNA reads as TGCGCCAGCAGATGGGAGTACGGGGAGCTGTTTTTT.

This chain connects TRBV10-2 to TRBJ2-2; D is uncertain. Germline-derived CDR1 and CDR2 are WSHSY and SAAADI. The CDR3 is 13 residues long. V lost 7 bases and J lost 1, with 7 bases in between. The CDR3 loop reads CASIPVNTGELFF. The CDR3 bases are TGCGCCAGCATCCCAGTGAACACCGGGGAGCTGTTTTTT.

The rearrangement links TRBV7-9 to TRBJ1-4; D might be TRBD1 (5 bases). The germline gives CDR1 SEHNR, CDR2 FQNEAQ (reference sequence). Trimming stripped 1 base from V and 3 bases from J, with 9 bases between. This CDR3 spans 15 amino acids. The CDR3 DNA sequence: TGTGCCAGCAGCTTAGGGGGGGTCCCTAATGAAAAACTGTTTTTT. It translates to CASSLGGVPNEKLFF.

The chain combines TRBV7-2 with TRBJ2-2; D is ambiguous. The length of the CDR3 is 11 residues. Germline V gives CDR1 SGHTA, CDR2 FQGNSA. Trimming removed 4 bases at V and 11 bases at J, with 8 bases between. The CDR3 is CASSSRRELFF. Here the CDR3 DNA reads TGTGCCAGCAGCTCCAGGCGAGAGCTGTTTTTT. The variable domain in full, completed from reference TRBV7-2 and TRBJ2-2, reads GAGVSQSPSNKVTEKGKDVELRCDPISGHTALYWYRQSLGQGLEFLIYFQGNSAPDKSGLPSDRFSAERTGGSVSTLTIQRTQQEDSAVYLCASSSRRELFFGEGSRLTVL.

The rearrangement joins TRBV4-1 to TRBJ2-7; 7 bases match TRBD1. Per the germline V gene, CDR1 is MGHRA and CDR2 is YSYEKL. The V gene end was trimmed by 1 base and the J gene end by 5 bases; junction bases not matched to a gene: 5. This CDR3 spans 14 amino acids. The CDR3 coding sequence is TGCGCCAGCAGCCAAGCGTTACAGGGGAACGAGCAGTACTTC. Translation: CASSQALQGNEQYF.

This chain uses TRBV13 with TRBJ2-1; 7 bases are shared with TRBD1. V lost 4 bases, J lost 3 bases, and 12 bases stayed unmatched. CDR3 size: 17 residues. CDR1 is PRHDT, CDR2 FYEKMQ, per germline (reference sequence). The CDR3 DNA follows: TGTGCCAGCAGCTCACCAGAAGACAGGGTTGACTACAATGAGCAGTTCTTC. Amino acids: CASSSPEDRVDYNEQFF. The full variable domain, with the rest looked up from reference TRBV13 and TRBJ2-1, is AAGVIQSPRHLIKEKRETATLKCYPIPRHDTVYWYQQGPGQDPQFLISFYEKMQSDKGSIPDRFSAQQFSDYHSELNMSSLELGDSALYFCASSSPEDRVDYNEQFFGPGTRLTVL.

The V call is TRBV4-2, the J call TRBJ2-1, with TRBD2 matching 9 bases. The CDR3 runs to 17 residues. Looked up from germline, CDR1 is LGHNA and CDR2 is YNFKEQ. With 3 bases clipped from V and 2 bases from J, the junction kept 8 bases outside the gene matches. In DNA, the CDR3 is TGTGCCAGCAGCCACTTGGCGGGGGGGTCCCCCTACAATGAGCAGTTCTTC. This encodes CASSHLAGGSPYNEQFF.

The V gene is TRBV2, the J gene TRBJ2-7, with D tentatively TRBD1 (6 bases). This CDR3 contains 13 residues. V was clipped by 2 bases and J by 6 bases, with 11 bases between them. Germline V gene sequence: CDR1 SNHLY, CDR2 FYNNEI. The CDR3 reads CASSELGGGEQYV. The CDR3 coding sequence is TGTGCCAGCAGTGAACTTGGGGGCGGCGAGCAGTACGTC.

This sequence joins TRBV2 and TRBJ1-5; TRBD1 aligns across 9 bases. V was clipped by 6 bases and J by 9 bases; unmatched bases: 6. CDR1 and CDR2 (germline): SNHLY, FYNNEI. The CDR3 extends over 13 amino acids. CDR3 sequence: CASRGQGSGPQHF. CDR3 bases: TGTGCCAGCAGAGGACAGGGGAGTGGGCCCCAGCATTTT.

The J gene is TRBJ2-7, the V gene TRBV9; 8 nucleotides agree with TRBD1. V lost 3 bases, J lost 4 bases, and 9 bases stayed unmatched. CDR3 length equals 15 residues. CDR1 and CDR2 (germline): SGDLS, YYNGEE. The chain's CDR3 is CASSASGQGGYEQYF. The CDR3 DNA reads TGTGCCAGCAGCGCCTCCGGACAGGGTGGTTACGAGCAGTACTTC. The entire variable domain, with the rest obtained from reference TRBV9 and TRBJ2-7, is as follows: DSGVTQTPKHLITATGQRVTLRCSPRSGDLSVYWYQQSLDQGLQFLIQYYNGEERAKGNILERFSAQQFPDLHSELNLSSLELGDSALYFCASSASGQGGYEQYFGPGTRLTVT.

The chain is built from TRBV5-1 and TRBJ1-1; the D gene is possibly TRBD1 (5 bases). CDR3 size: 16 residues. The germline gives CDR1 SGHRS, CDR2 YFSETQ. Deletions cut 0 bases from V and 1 base from J, with 13 bases between. The CDR3 spells CASSLGFRQPNTEAFF. The CDR3 coding sequence is TGCGCCAGCAGCTTGGGTTTCCGACAGCCGAACACTGAAGCTTTCTTT.

The rearrangement joins TRBV5-3 to TRBJ2-6; a weak D match, TRBD2 (5 bases). TRBV5-3 carries the ORF label, with uncertain function. The CDR3 length is 15 residues. Deletions cut 3 bases from V and 0 bases from J, with 7 bases between. CDR3 sequence reads: CARSSRGSGANVLTF. CDR3 nucleotide sequence: TGTGCCAGAAGCTCCCGGGGCTCTGGGGCCAACGTCCTGACTTTC.

The chain employs TRBV7-3 and TRBJ2-1, with TRBD2 identical over 8 bases. In germline, CDR1 is SGHTA, CDR2 FQGTGA. Trimming removed 0 bases from V and 16 bases from J; junction bases left unmatched: 8. This CDR3 is 13 amino acids long. Here the CDR3 DNA reads TGTGCCAGCAGCTTAACGCGTGATAGCGGGATATTCTTC. Protein sequence: CASSLTRDSGIFF.

As for this clone: This CDR3 is also generated by other DNA sequences in the sample. The V and J genes are TRBV9 and TRBJ2-3, with 12 bases matching TRBD2. The CDR3 sequence is 16 residues long. Germline V gene lookup returns CDR1 SGDLS and CDR2 YYNGEE. After removal of 0 bases from V and 1 base from J, the junction contained 0 bases not matched to a gene. The CDR3 coding sequence is TGTGCCAGCAGCGTAGGGACTAGCGGGGGCACAGATACGCAGTATTTT. Translation: CASSVGTSGGTDTQYF.

The V gene is TRBV4-1, the J gene TRBJ2-3, with 10 nucleotides matching TRBD2. The CDR3 extends over 16 amino acids. Germline-derived CDR1 and CDR2 are MGHRA and YSYEKL. The J segment lost 6 bases and the V segment lost 1 base, leaving 7 bases of the junction unmatched. The CDR3 sequence: CASSQGTSGPPDTQYF. In nucleotides, the CDR3 is TGCGCCAGCAGCCAAGGGACTAGCGGACCCCCGGATACGCAGTATTTT.

The chain combines TRBV19 with TRBJ2-5; no clear D gene. V was cut by 8 bases and J by 2 bases, with 12 bases left in between. The CDR3 runs to 13 residues. From germline, CDR1 is LNHDA and CDR2 SQIVND (reference sequence). DNA of the CDR3: TGTGCCAGTGGCCTGGGCAGACAAGAGACCCAGTACTTC. Protein sequence: CASGLGRQETQYF.

The V gene is TRBV7-2, the J gene TRBJ1-2, with 10 bases that match TRBD1. V lost 5 bases, J lost 4 bases, and 7 bases stayed unmatched. The CDR3 contains 15 residues. Per germline, CDR1 SGHTA and CDR2 FQGNSA. The CDR3: CASSPRQGALYGYTF. The CDR3 DNA reads as TGTGCCAGCAGCCCCCGACAGGGGGCTCTCTATGGCTACACCTTC.

This chain joins TRBV5-1 and TRBJ1-6; D gene uncertain. CDR3 length: 15 amino acids. Germline V gene sequence: CDR1 SGHRS, CDR2 YFSETQ. V gave up 0 bases and J gave up 5 bases, with 9 bases separating them. CDR3 nucleotides: TGCGCCAGCAGCTTGGGTAGCGGAGATAATTCACCCCTCCACTTT. The encoded protein is CASSLGSGDNSPLHF. Full variable domain (outside the CDR3, taken from reference TRBV5-1 and TRBJ1-6): KAGVTQTPRYLIKTRGQQVTLSCSPISGHRSVSWYQQTPGQGLQFLFEYFSETQRNKGNFPGRFSGRQFSNSRSEMNVSTLELGDSALYLCASSLGSGDNSPLHFGNGTRLTVT.

The J gene is TRBJ1-2, the V gene TRBV4-1, with D possibly being TRBD1 (5 bases). The CDR3 has 15 amino acids. V was pared by 1 base and J by 2 bases, with 11 bases between. The germline CDR1 and CDR2 sequences are MGHRA and YSYEKL. The CDR3 DNA follows: TGCGCCAGCAGCCAAGGAGACAGCCTCAACTATGGCTACACCTTC. Translation gives CASSQGDSLNYGYTF.

Concerning this clone: The junction departs from the called germline gene at one end, perhaps through a read error. The identical CDR3 is also encoded by other nucleotide sequences in the sample. The DNA of the CDR3 is TGCGCCAGCAGCCAAGATTATAGTGGCAGGAATTCACCCCTACACTTT. Its protein is CASSQDYSGRNSPLHF. The chain joins TRBV4-1 to TRBJ1-6; no reliable D call. Per the germline V gene, CDR1 is MGHRA and CDR2 is YSYEKL. This CDR3 spans 16 amino acids.

The V call is TRBV2, the J call TRBJ1-2; D ambiguous. This CDR3 contains 11 residues. The V and J ends lost 10 bases and 9 bases respectively, with 15 bases between them. CDR1 SNHLY and CDR2 FYNNEI come from the germline V gene. The CDR3 protein is CATRFGDRYTF. CDR3 sequence (DNA): TGTGCCACCAGGTTCGGGGATCGCTACACCTTC.

This sequence joins TRBV27 and TRBJ1-2; D may be TRBD1 (5 bases). Trimming pared 2 bases from V and 13 bases from J, leaving 17 bases between. CDR1 is MNHEY and CDR2 is SMNVEV in the germline V gene (reference sequence). The length of the CDR3 is 13 residues. The CDR3 reads CASSLGRDVAVTF. In DNA form, the CDR3 reads TGTGCCAGCAGTTTAGGGCGGGACGTGGCCGTCACCTTC.

J is TRBJ1-1 and V is TRBV4-1; maybe TRBD1 (5 bases). The germline V and J ends were trimmed by 0 bases and 5 bases, with 13 bases remaining between them. The CDR3 covers 15 residues. Germline V gives CDR1 MGHRA, CDR2 YSYEKL. The CDR3 nucleotides read TGCGCCAGCAGCCAAGATGGGGCACTCACAACTGAAGCTTTCTTT. Encoded protein: CASSQDGALTTEAFF.

The chain uses TRBV6-5 and TRBJ2-7; a weak D match, TRBD2 (5 bases). V was shortened by 7 bases and J by 6 bases, with 16 bases between the two germline ends. The germline V gene encodes CDR1 MNHEY and CDR2 SVGAGI. CDR3 length: 13 residues. For the CDR3, the DNA is TGTGCCAGCAACTACCGGGGTTGCCTCGAGCAGTACGTC. It specifies CASNYRGCLEQYV.

The chain recombines TRBV6-6 with TRBJ2-7; TRBD1 agrees at 7 bases. Germline CDR1 reads MNHNY; CDR2 reads SVGAGI (reference sequence). The CDR3 has 13 residues. The J segment lost 3 bases and the V segment lost 9 bases, leaving 8 bases of the junction unmatched. The chain's CDR3 is CASAPGQDYEQYV. The CDR3 coding sequence is TGTGCCAGTGCCCCCGGACAGGACTACGAGCAGTACGTC.

The gene calls are TRBV29-1 and TRBJ1-1, with TRBD1 as a possible D gene (6 bases). The germline CDR1 and CDR2 sequences are SQVTM and ANQGSEA. The CDR3 length is 13 residues. V lost 6 bases, J lost 0 bases, and 11 bases lay in between. CDR3 nucleotide sequence: TGCAGCGTGGCAGGGGTGGTGAACACTGAAGCTTTCTTT. It specifies CSVAGVVNTEAFF.

V gene TRBV4-2 combines with J gene TRBJ2-3; 7 bases align to TRBD2. V trimming: 1 base; J trimming: 4 bases; junction bases outside the gene matches: 8. The CDR3 length is 16 residues. CDR1 is LGHNA, CDR2 YNFKEQ, per germline. CDR3 sequence reads: CASSQGGGGASDTQYF. The CDR3 nucleotides read TGTGCCAGCAGCCAAGGGGGGGGAGGTGCCTCAGATACGCAGTATTTT.

The chain is built from TRBV11-3 and TRBJ2-3, with TRBD2 as a possible D gene (7 bases). Germline V lookup: CDR1 SGHNT, CDR2 YENEEA. The CDR3 is 16 amino acids. Trimming left V 3 bases short and J 1 base short, with 14 bases between. The CDR3: CASSFFGEGGTDTQYF. CDR3 nucleotide sequence: TGTGCCAGCAGCTTTTTTGGGGAGGGGGGCACAGATACGCAGTATTTT. The whole variable domain, remainder taken from reference TRBV11-3 and TRBJ2-3, is EAGVVQSPRYKIIEKKQPVAFWCNPISGHNTLYWYLQNLGQGPELLIRYENEEAVDDSQLPKDRFSAERLKGVDSTLKIQPAELGDSAVYLCASSFFGEGGTDTQYFGPGTRLTVL.

The chain joins TRBV6-6 to TRBJ1-2, with D maybe TRBD1 (6 bases). CDR1 MNHNY and CDR2 SVGAGI come from the germline V gene (reference sequence). This CDR3 is 14 amino acids long. The ends were cut back, 7 bases at V and 7 bases at J, with 19 bases in the middle. The CDR3 region is CASTTNGGARGYTF. CDR3 coding DNA: TGTGCCAGCACCACTAATGGGGGGGCACGTGGCTACACCTTC.